This entry describes one T cell receptor (beta chain). Per the germline V gene, CDR1 is SGHDN and CDR2 is FVKESK. The ends were cut back, 1 base at V and 7 bases at J, with 10 bases in the middle. This CDR3 spans 13 amino acids. This sample was included in a study of blood T cell repertoires in COVID-19. Study information: The study drew acute and convalescent COVID-19 samples from the United States, Italy and Spain.

Generated by immunoSEQ multiplex PCR, the TCRdb table keeps only in-frame clones and is missing some. Of over 250,000 clones listed, approximately 90% were seen once; the top ten hold 0.95% to 1.2%. Self-reported history from a screening survey and questionnaire set each donor's cohort. This TCR was sampled from a woman aged 25 to 39 who had recovered from COVID-19. The specimen was PBMCs or T cells enriched from blood (not recorded which). The rearrangement joins TRBV14 to TRBJ1-1, with D unclear. CDR3 sequence: CASSQVVLVEAFF. The CDR3 DNA reads as TGTGCCAGCAGCCAAGTGGTCCTAGTTGAAGCTTTCTTT.